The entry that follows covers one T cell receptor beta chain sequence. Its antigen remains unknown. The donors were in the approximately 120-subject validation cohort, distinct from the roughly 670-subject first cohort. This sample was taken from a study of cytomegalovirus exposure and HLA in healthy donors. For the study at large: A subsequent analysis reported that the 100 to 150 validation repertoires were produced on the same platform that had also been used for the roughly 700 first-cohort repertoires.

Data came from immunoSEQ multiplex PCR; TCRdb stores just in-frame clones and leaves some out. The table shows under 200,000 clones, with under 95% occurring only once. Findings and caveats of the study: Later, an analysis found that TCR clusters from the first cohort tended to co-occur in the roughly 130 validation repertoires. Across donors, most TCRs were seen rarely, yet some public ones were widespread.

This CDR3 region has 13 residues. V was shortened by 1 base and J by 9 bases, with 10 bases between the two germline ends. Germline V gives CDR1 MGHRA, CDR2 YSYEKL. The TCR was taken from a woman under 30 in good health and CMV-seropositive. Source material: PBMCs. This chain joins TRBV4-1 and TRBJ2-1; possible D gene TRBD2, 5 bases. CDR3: CASSQVLAAEQFF. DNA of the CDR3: TGCGCCAGCAGCCAAGTTCTAGCAGCTGAGCAGTTCTTC.